One sample yielded the 8 T cell receptor beta chains listed below, sequenced in a study of shared clonotypes between healthy human individuals. Method: immunoSEQ multiplex PCR; TCRdb's copy keeps in-frame clones and lacks some. The sample contains about 980,000 clones, about three quarters of which appear only once. Sequenced: memory CD4+ T cells sorted from blood. Subset noted: CD45RA-negative fraction. The origin of the receptors is a man aged 18-30 years in good health.

The V gene is TRBV6-4, the J gene TRBJ2-5, with D tentatively TRBD1 or TRBD2 (5 bases each). The CDR3 spans 14 residues. V was pared by 4 bases and J by 5 bases, with 14 bases between. In germline, CDR1 is MRHNA, CDR2 SNTAGT. This CDR3 reads CASSAGTLMETQYF. The CDR3 coding sequence is TGTGCCAGCAGTGCCGGGACCCTGATGGAGACCCAGTACTTC.

The chain carries TRBV11-2 and TRBJ2-7, with D unclear. Trimming removed 4 bases from V and 6 bases from J, with 13 bases in between. Germline V lookup: CDR1 SGHAT, CDR2 FQNNGV. The CDR3 is 13 amino acids. The CDR3 nucleotides read TGTGCCAGCAGCTCTACACCAGGTGGCGAGCAGTACTTC. Its protein product is CASSSTPGGEQYF.

V usage is TRBV2 and J usage is TRBJ2-1, with D hard to call. This CDR3 is 13 amino acids long. Deletions cut 6 bases from V and 5 bases from J, with 11 bases between. Germline lookup yields CDR1 SNHLY and CDR2 FYNNEI. This CDR3 reads CASSLGRDNEQFF. The CDR3 DNA sequence: TGTGCCAGCAGCCTCGGAAGGGACAATGAGCAGTTCTTC.

The chain has TRBV21-1 and TRBJ2-6; TRBD2 reflects the table's D call only, with no check against the DNA. TRBV21-1 is described as a pseudogene. This CDR3 has 14 amino acids. The chain's CDR3 is CASILEAGANVLTF. CDR3 in DNA: TGTGCCAGCATCCTAGAGGCTGGGGCCAACGTCCTGACTTTC.

V gene TRBV14 combines with J gene TRBJ2-5; D perhaps matches TRBD1 (5 bases). The ends were cut back, 0 bases at V and 1 base at J, with 6 bases in the middle. The CDR3 sequence is 14 residues long. Germline CDR1 and CDR2: SGHDN and FVKESK. CDR3 DNA: TGTGCCAGCAGCCAAGACAGGGTCCAAGAGACCCAGTACTTC. Amino acids: CASSQDRVQETQYF.

V is TRBV5-1 and J is TRBJ2-3; 9 bases align to TRBD2. CDR1 and CDR2 (germline): SGHRS, YFSETQ. The CDR3 is 17 amino acids. Losses at the gene ends were 4 bases for V and 2 bases for J; bases not matched to a gene: 11. The CDR3 is CASSPRGGGASTDTQYF. The CDR3 DNA reads TGCGCCAGCAGCCCTCGGGGCGGGGGGGCCTCCACAGATACGCAGTATTTT.

This chain links TRBV2 with TRBJ2-2, with TRBD2 matching over 9 bases. The junction had 10 bases not matched to a gene; V was cut back by 6 bases and J by 2 bases. Germline V gene lookup returns CDR1 SNHLY and CDR2 FYNNEI. The CDR3 loop spans 17 amino acids. Written as DNA, the CDR3 is TGTGCCAGCAGGAGGGAAGCGGGAGGCCCCAACACCGGGGAGCTGTTTTTT. Translating it yields CASRREAGGPNTGELFF. The whole variable domain, filled in from reference TRBV2 and TRBJ2-2, reads EPEVTQTPSHQVTQMGQEVILRCVPISNHLYFYWYRQILGQKVEFLVSFYNNEISEKSEIFDDQFSVERPDGSNFTLKIRSTKLEDSAMYFCASRREAGGPNTGELFFGEGSRLTVL.

The chain couples TRBV7-2 to TRBJ1-4; D might be TRBD1 (5 bases). V dropped 3 bases and J dropped 7 bases, with 18 bases sitting between them. Germline values: CDR1 SGHTA, CDR2 FQGNSA. The CDR3 contains 16 residues. CDR3 in DNA: TGTGCCAGCAGCTTCCCTCCCGGGGGAGGGAGTGAAAAACTGTTTTTT. Protein: CASSFPPGGGSEKLFF.